The T cell receptor (beta chain) described here comes from a study of technical replicates of blood from a handful of donors. This clone was seen once. Profiled with immunoSEQ multiplex PCR; TCRdb holds only in-frame clones, not every one. This sample has about 73,000 clones, with approximately 93% found just once. Sequenced input: T cells isolated from PBMCs. The receptor comes from a human donor in good health.

The DNA of the CDR3 is TGCGCCAGCAGCCAAGAGAGCAGGGGGTCCTACGAGCAGTACTTC. This sequence encodes CASSQESRGSYEQYF. V usage is TRBV4-1 and J usage is TRBJ2-7, with 7 bases identical to TRBD1. Germline assignment: CDR1 MGHRA and CDR2 YSYEKL. The J segment lost 1 base and the V segment lost 0 bases, leaving 3 bases of the junction unmatched. The CDR3 totals 15 residues.